One and the same sample provided the 20 T cell receptor beta chains below, sequenced in a study of vaccination and CD4 T cells after COVID-19. Treatment noted: approximately 9-day PBMC culture with coronavirus spike peptide pools or control peptides (ViraFEST assay). An unexposed donor provided the CD4+ T cells, which were collected before the COVID-19 pandemic (2011-2018). Antigens for these TCRs are unknown. The study sequenced cultured CD4+ T cell DNA using the Oncomine TCR Beta short-read assay. TCRdb recomputed calls from the PCR reads with MiXCR, one row per CDR3 protein. The sample lists 9,100 or so distinct CDR3 sequences; 40% to 60% were seen once. The sample consisted of CD4+ T cells from blood, cultured in vitro. The receptors derive from a human donor in good health.

This sequence joins TRBV2 and TRBJ2-7, with D unclear. Trimming took off 0 bases at V and 2 bases at J, with 11 bases between the two ends. The CDR3 length is 15 residues. In germline, CDR1 is SNHLY, CDR2 FYNNEI. CDR3 residues: CASSEAGIGTYEQYF. CDR3 nucleotide sequence: TGTGCCAGCAGTGAAGCCGGAATAGGGACCTACGAGCAGTACTTC.

The chain couples TRBV10-3 to TRBJ2-1; D is tentatively TRBD1 or TRBD2 (6 bases each). The V end was cut by 0 bases, the J end by 4 bases, with 13 bases between. The CDR3 is 16 residues long. Germline V gives CDR1 ENHRY, CDR2 SYGVKD. The CDR3 loop reads CAISESGQGRYNEQFF. In DNA, the CDR3 is TGTGCCATCAGTGAGTCGGGGCAGGGGAGGTACAATGAGCAGTTCTTC.

The chain is built from TRBV7-2 and TRBJ1-2, with 8 bases fitting TRBD1. Germline V gene data show CDR1 as SGHTA and CDR2 as FQGNSA. Trimming took 1 base from V and 8 from J; bases not matched to a gene: 12. CDR3 length: 16 residues. The CDR3 spells CASSLVQGARIVGYTF. The DNA for the CDR3 is TGTGCCAGCAGCTTAGTCCAGGGGGCGCGCATAGTAGGCTACACCTTC.

This clonotype was picked up a small number of times. The chain employs TRBV6-1 and TRBJ1-5; 7 bases match TRBD1. This CDR3 region has 15 residues. Germline assignment: CDR1 MNHNS and CDR2 SASEGT. J gave up 1 base and V 10 bases, and 10 bases lay outside the gene matches. The CDR3 reads CATKNSQGSNQPQHF. The CDR3 DNA reads TGTGCCACCAAAAACTCACAGGGGAGCAATCAGCCCCAGCATTTT.

This clonotype was seen a few times. The V call is TRBV10-3, the J call TRBJ1-6; D gene uncertain. The length of the CDR3 is 12 residues. From germline, CDR1 is ENHRY and CDR2 SYGVKD. With 8 bases removed from V and 8 bases from J, the gap between germline ends came to 10 bases. The chain's CDR3 is CAIGYTDSPLHF. The DNA of the CDR3 is TGTGCCATCGGTTACACCGATTCACCCCTCCACTTT.

This clonotype was counted a few times. The junction differs from germline at one of its ends, possibly a read error. The chain links TRBV6-1 to TRBJ1-3, with D possibly TRBD1 on 6 matching bases. This CDR3 contains 14 residues. CDR1 and CDR2 from the germline V gene are MNHNS and SASEGT. The CDR3 protein is CASREGGSGNTIYF. Here the CDR3 DNA reads TGTGCCAGCAGAGAAGGGGGCTCTGGAAACACCATATATTTT.

The chain recombines TRBV5-6 with TRBJ2-7; a weak D match, TRBD2 (5 bases). CDR3 length equals 15 residues. The V and J ends lost 4 bases and 3 bases respectively, with 17 bases between them. Germline CDR1 SGHDT, CDR2 YYEEEE. In nucleotides, the CDR3 is TGTGCCAGCAGCCCCCCGGGAAGGCTGAACTACGAGCAGTACTTC. Translated, it gives CASSPPGRLNYEQYF.

The gene calls are TRBV20-1 and TRBJ2-7; TRBD1 might be the D (5 bases). In germline, CDR1 is DFQATT, CDR2 SNEGSKA (reference sequence). V lost 5 bases and J 5 bases, leaving 13 bases between the germline ends. The CDR3 extends over 12 amino acids. CDR3 sequence reads: CSAWGQSHEQYF. The CDR3 coding sequence is TGCAGTGCTTGGGGCCAGTCCCACGAGCAGTACTTC.

The chain has TRBV28 and TRBJ2-3; 12 positions match TRBD2. V trimming: 2 bases; J trimming: 5 bases; junction bases outside the gene matches: 8. The CDR3 is made up of 17 amino acids. Germline assignment: CDR1 MDHEN and CDR2 SYDVKM. The DNA of the CDR3 is TGTGCCAGCAGTTTACAAGGACTAGCGGGACCCCTAGATACGCAGTATTTT. Translation: CASSLQGLAGPLDTQYF.

The chain recombines TRBV5-4 with TRBJ2-2, with D perhaps matching TRBD2 (5 bases). Trimming cost V 5 bases and J 1 base, with 9 bases left between them. CDR1 is SGHNT and CDR2 is YYREEE in the germline V gene (reference sequence). CDR3 length: 14 residues. The CDR3 nucleotides are TGTGCCAGCAGTACGAGCGGGAACACCGGGGAGCTGTTTTTT. Protein sequence: CASSTSGNTGELFF. Full variable domain (remainder filled in from reference TRBV5-4 and TRBJ2-2): ETGVTQSPTHLIKTRGQQVTLRCSSQSGHNTVSWYQQALGQGPQFIFQYYREEENGRGNFPPRFSGLQFPNYSSELNVNALELDDSALYLCASSTSGNTGELFFGEGSRLTVL.

This clonotype has only a few counts. The chain recombines TRBV6-1 with TRBJ2-2; tentatively, D is TRBD1 (6 bases). The CDR3 length is 13 residues. Per the germline V gene, CDR1 is MNHNS and CDR2 is SASEGT. Trimming took 10 bases from V and 4 from J, leaving 13 bases between them. In nucleotides, the CDR3 is TGTGCCATCCAGGGGATTCGCACCGGGGAGCTGTTTTTT. Its protein product is CAIQGIRTGELFF.

The chain uses TRBV6-4 and TRBJ2-1; the D gene could be TRBD1 or TRBD2 (5 bases each). From germline, CDR1 is MRHNA and CDR2 SNTAGT. This CDR3 comprises 13 residues. V lost 6 bases and J lost 6, with 12 bases in between. CDR3 amino acids: CASSRDVLNEQFF. The CDR3 nucleotides read TGTGCCAGCAGCCGGGACGTACTCAATGAGCAGTTCTTC.

V and J are TRBV20-1 and TRBJ2-5, with a possible D match to TRBD2 (6 bases). Trimming took 3 bases from V and 4 from J, leaving 15 bases between them. Germline CDR1 is DFQATT and CDR2 is SNEGSKA (reference sequence). CDR3 length: 14 amino acids. The CDR3 sequence: CSARSPGVVETQYF. The CDR3 region has the DNA TGCAGTGCTAGGTCTCCGGGGGTTGTAGAGACCCAGTACTTC.

This rearrangement joins TRBV5-6 to TRBJ1-5, with TRBD1 matching 9 bases. This CDR3 is 16 amino acids long. CDR1 SGHDT and CDR2 YYEEEE come from the germline V gene. J was trimmed by 4 bases and V by 1 base; bases with no gene match: 6. The CDR3 nucleotides read TGTGCCAGCAGCTTGACCGGGACAGGGTGGAATCAGCCCCAGCATTTT. Translation gives CASSLTGTGWNQPQHF.

There are a few counts of this clonotype. The chain joins TRBV6-5 to TRBJ1-2; the D is unclear. The V end was cut by 3 bases, the J end by 6 bases, with 11 bases between. CDR3 length equals 13 residues. Germline CDR1 reads MNHEY; CDR2 reads SVGAGI. The CDR3 sequence is CASSYNSQNGYTF. CDR3 sequence (DNA): TGTGCCAGCAGTTATAACTCCCAAAATGGCTACACCTTC.

The J gene is TRBJ2-5, the V gene TRBV10-3, with TRBD2 matching over 8 bases. The germline gives CDR1 ENHRY, CDR2 SYGVKD. With V trimmed by 5 bases and J by 1 base, 9 bases remained unmatched. This CDR3 spans 16 amino acids. The CDR3 sequence: CAISSPAGGRQETQYF. CDR3 sequence (DNA): TGTGCCATCAGTTCTCCGGCGGGAGGACGCCAAGAGACCCAGTACTTC.

By sample fraction, this clonotype is large. V is TRBV19 and J is TRBJ2-2; D is tentatively TRBD1 or TRBD2 (6 bases each). The V and J ends lost 10 bases and 1 base respectively, with 19 bases between them. CDR3 length: 16 amino acids. Looked up from germline, CDR1 is LNHDA and CDR2 is SQIVND (reference sequence). CDR3 bases: TGTGCCACCTCAAGGGGGAGGACTGAGAACACCGGGGAGCTGTTTTTT. Encoded protein: CATSRGRTENTGELFF.

The V and J genes are TRBV19 and TRBJ2-4; D possibly corresponds to TRBD1 (6 bases). The CDR3 runs to 15 residues. V was trimmed by 3 bases and J by 6 bases, leaving 15 bases between them. The germline V gene encodes CDR1 LNHDA and CDR2 SQIVND (reference sequence). Here the CDR3 DNA reads TGTGCCAGTAGTATTGTTGACGTAGGGGGAAACATTCAGTACTTC. This codes for CASSIVDVGGNIQYF.

This chain links TRBV6-2 or TRBV6-3 with TRBJ2-1; D tentatively fits TRBD1 or TRBD2 (5 bases each). Trimming removed 2 bases at V and 4 bases at J, with 12 bases between. The germline V gene encodes CDR1 MNHEY and CDR2 SVGEGT. There are 15 residues in the CDR3. As DNA, the CDR3 is TGTGCCAGCAGTTACGAGGGAAGGGGATACAATGAGCAGTTCTTC. This translates into CASSYEGRGYNEQFF.

The chain joins TRBV5-6 to TRBJ2-3; D remains unclear. This CDR3 region has 16 residues. V lost 0 bases, J lost 0 bases, and 11 bases lay in between. Looked up from germline, CDR1 is SGHDT and CDR2 is YYEEEE. CDR3 DNA: TGTGCCAGCAGCTTGGTGAAGCTGGGGAGCACAGATACGCAGTATTTT. It specifies CASSLVKLGSTDTQYF.